This T cell receptor (beta chain) comes out of a study of T-cell memory formation after mild COVID-19. Germline V gene sequence: CDR1 LGHDT, CDR2 YNNKEL (reference sequence). There are 14 residues in the CDR3. J gave up 3 bases and V 1 base, and 1 base lay outside the gene matches. This clonotype was picked up a small number of times. Via MiXCR, TCRdb re-called the 5' RACE reads, giving one row per CDR3 protein. The sample carries about 290,000 distinct CDR3 sequences, 15% to 20% recorded once. J is TRBJ1-2 and V is TRBV3-1, with TRBD1 matching 8 bases. This receptor was identified in a man younger than 35 who had mild COVID-19 (a few samples of this study predate the infection). Cell type and time point are not known. The specimen sequenced was PBMCs or a T cell subset sorted from them (not recorded which). Written as DNA, the CDR3 is TGTGCCAGCAGCCAAGGGACAGGGCACTATGGCTACACCTTC. Translation: CASSQGTGHYGYTF. Full variable domain (rest looked up from reference TRBV3-1 and TRBJ1-2): DTAVSQTPKYLVTQMGNDKSIKCEQNLGHDTMYWYKQDSKKFLKIMFSYNNKELIINETVPNRFSPKSPDKAHLNLHINSLELGDSAVYFCASSQGTGHYGYTFGSGTRLTVV.